This entry lists 19 T cell receptor beta chains sequenced from one sample in a study of blood T cell repertoires in COVID-19. TCRdb's copy holds only in-frame clones and misses some; the assay was immunoSEQ multiplex PCR. The sample yields a few hundred thousand clones, 80% to 90% seen once. The sample was PBMCs or T cells enriched from blood (not recorded which). The receptors here all came from a man aged 25 to 40 in a cohort exposed to, infected with or recovered from COVID-19 (not recorded which).

This chain joins TRBV5-4 and TRBJ2-5, with 10 nucleotides matching TRBD2. J was trimmed by 5 bases and V by 4 bases; bases with no gene match: 14. CDR1 SGHNT and CDR2 YYREEE come from the germline V gene (reference sequence). The CDR3 runs 17 residues. CDR3 nucleotides: TGTGCCAGCAGCCCCGGTTCCGGCCTAGCGGGAGAGGAGACCCAGTACTTC. Translation: CASSPGSGLAGEETQYF.

This rearrangement joins TRBV15 to TRBJ2-3; D is possibly TRBD2 (5 bases). The CDR3 is 15 residues long. Trimming shortened V by 7 bases and J by 3 bases, and 17 bases separated the two germline ends. Germline lookup yields CDR1 LNHNV and CDR2 YYDKDF (reference sequence). CDR3 sequence reads: CATTLGYRETDTQYF. CDR3 bases: TGTGCCACCACCTTGGGTTATAGGGAGACAGATACGCAGTATTTT.

CDR3 protein: CASSQVSGYEAFF. CDR3 DNA sequence: TGTGCCAGCAGCCAAGTTTCGGGATATGAAGCTTTCTTT. V gene TRBV3-1 (or the pseudogene TRBV3-2) combines with J gene TRBJ1-1; D is unresolved. The V and J ends lost 1 base and 7 bases respectively, with 10 bases between them. CDR3 length: 13 residues. CDR1 is LGHDT and CDR2 is YNNKEL in the germline V gene (reference sequence).

The chain employs TRBV2 and TRBJ1-1; D call uncertain. The V end was cut by 7 bases, the J end by 6 bases, with 9 bases between. This CDR3 has 11 residues. Germline V lookup: CDR1 SNHLY, CDR2 FYNNEI. CDR3 sequence: CASTVLAEAFF. The CDR3 DNA sequence: TGTGCCAGCACCGTCCTCGCTGAAGCTTTCTTT.

The chain is built from TRBV18 and TRBJ1-6; 7 bases are a match to TRBD1. Per the germline V gene, CDR1 is KGHSH and CDR2 is LQKENI. Trimming took 8 bases from V and 9 from J; bases not matched to a gene: 22. The CDR3 extends over 18 amino acids. CDR3: CASGGGREGYGRGSPLHF. The CDR3, as DNA: TGTGCCAGCGGAGGGGGCAGAGAAGGGTACGGTCGAGGTTCACCCCTCCACTTT.

In its sample, this clone was seen a few times. This chain connects TRBV28 to TRBJ2-3, with no clear D. V gave up 6 bases and J gave up 0 bases, with 7 bases separating them. Looked up from germline, CDR1 is MDHEN and CDR2 is SYDVKM. The CDR3 has 13 residues. DNA for the CDR3: TGTGCCAGCAGCTTCTTGAGCACAGATACGCAGTATTTT. This gives the protein CASSFLSTDTQYF.

The J gene is TRBJ2-7, the V gene TRBV7-2; 7 bases are shared with TRBD1. Germline lookup yields CDR1 SGHTA and CDR2 FQGNSA. The CDR3 consists of 15 residues. J was trimmed by 1 base and V by 5 bases; bases with no gene match: 8. CDR3 nucleotide sequence: TGTGCCAGCAGCCGGGGACAGTTTACTTCCTACGAGCAGTACTTC. This translates into CASSRGQFTSYEQYF.

This clone was counted only a few times. V gene TRBV14 combines with J gene TRBJ1-1; unclear D gene. CDR1 SGHDN and CDR2 FVKESK come from the germline V gene. With 0 bases removed from V and 3 bases from J, the gap between germline ends came to 8 bases. This CDR3 is 14 amino acids long. The chain's CDR3 is CASSQDLADTEAFF. The CDR3 DNA follows: TGTGCCAGCAGCCAAGATCTTGCGGACACTGAAGCTTTCTTT.

The chain joins TRBV4-2 to TRBJ2-3; 12 bases agree with TRBD2. The CDR3 runs 21 residues. Germline V gene data show CDR1 as LGHNA and CDR2 as YNFKEQ. Unmatched junction bases numbered 13, after V lost 0 bases and J lost 0 bases. This CDR3 reads CASSQDTGTSGPVSSTDTQYF. Here the CDR3 DNA reads TGTGCCAGCAGCCAAGACACCGGGACTAGCGGGCCCGTTTCTAGCACAGATACGCAGTATTTT.

The chain links TRBV27 to TRBJ2-1; D perhaps matches TRBD1 (6 bases). Germline loops: CDR1 MNHEY, CDR2 SMNVEV (reference sequence). Trimming removed 5 bases at V and 3 bases at J, with 14 bases between. The CDR3 has 15 amino acids. CDR3 DNA sequence: TGTGCCAGCAGTCTAGACACAGGGCTCTACAATGAGCAGTTCTTC. This codes for CASSLDTGLYNEQFF.

The J gene is TRBJ1-2, the V gene TRBV5-6, with D tentatively TRBD1 (6 bases). V was trimmed by 4 bases and J by 4 bases, leaving 23 bases between them. The CDR3 consists of 17 residues. Germline assignment: CDR1 SGHDT and CDR2 YYEEEE. The CDR3 DNA is TGTGCCAGCAGCCTTACACCGACAGGCAGCATGCTCTATGGCTACACCTTC. Its protein product is CASSLTPTGSMLYGYTF.

Details on this clone: The same CDR3 is also encoded by other DNA sequences in this sample. The chain carries TRBV27 and TRBJ2-7, with D unresolved. Germline V gene sequence: CDR1 MNHEY, CDR2 SMNVEV (reference sequence). Trimming took off 5 bases at V and 0 bases at J, with 5 bases between the two ends. This CDR3 is built from 12 residues. CDR3 DNA sequence: TGTGCCAGCAGTCCCAGCTCCTACGAGCAGTACTTC. Its protein is CASSPSSYEQYF.

The chain has TRBV28 and TRBJ2-2, with TRBD2 identical over 8 bases. V shed 7 bases, J shed 5 bases, and the junction held 9 bases outside the gene matches. Germline V gene data show CDR1 as MDHEN and CDR2 as SYDVKM. This CDR3 is built from 15 residues. CDR3 region: CASNAGTRGTGELFF. In nucleotides, the CDR3 is TGTGCCAGCAATGCCGGGACTAGGGGGACCGGGGAGCTGTTTTTT.

This clone has just one count. This chain links TRBV7-2 with TRBJ1-4; possible D gene TRBD1, 6 bases. Trimming left V 6 bases short and J 0 bases short, with 14 bases between. The germline CDR1 and CDR2 sequences are SGHTA and FQGNSA. This CDR3 has 16 amino acids. The CDR3 reads CASRARAGATNEKLFF. CDR3 nucleotide sequence: TGTGCCAGCAGGGCGCGGGCAGGGGCAACTAATGAAAAACTGTTTTTT.

This rearrangement joins TRBV6-5 to TRBJ2-7; D is perhaps TRBD1 (6 bases). Germline CDR1 MNHEY, CDR2 SVGAGI. Trimming cost V 2 bases and J 3 bases, with 14 bases left between them. CDR3 length equals 15 residues. The CDR3 region is CASSYGQHNFYEQYF. The CDR3 DNA is TGTGCCAGCAGTTACGGACAGCACAATTTCTACGAGCAGTACTTC.

This chain connects TRBV7-8 to TRBJ2-1; 13 bases are shared with TRBD2. Germline trimming cut 1 base from V and 8 bases from J; bases unmatched to any gene: 8. The CDR3 has 17 amino acids. Germline V gene data show CDR1 as SGHVS and CDR2 as FQNEAQ. CDR3 DNA sequence: TGTGCCAGCAGCTTAGAGCCGGGACTAGCGGGATCCGATGAGCAGTTCTTC. Translating it yields CASSLEPGLAGSDEQFF.

The rearrangement uses TRBV12-3 or TRBV12-4 and TRBJ1-1; 8 positions agree with TRBD1. V shed 5 bases and J 8 bases; nucleotides not matched to a gene: 4. The CDR3 runs to 12 residues. CDR3 in amino acids: CASSRDRFEAFF. DNA for the CDR3: TGTGCCAGCAGTCGGGACAGGTTCGAAGCTTTCTTT.

CDR3 DNA: TGTGCCAGCAGCGATACGGACAGGGTCGCCTACAATGAGCAGTTCTTC. The encoded protein is CASSDTDRVAYNEQFF. This rearrangement joins TRBV9 to TRBJ2-1; the match to TRBD1 covers 8 bases. There are 16 residues in the CDR3. From germline, CDR1 is SGDLS and CDR2 YYNGEE. V gave up 3 bases and J gave up 2 bases; unmatched junction bases: 7.

The chain couples TRBV20-1 to TRBJ1-3, with a tentative D call TRBD1 (5 bases). CDR1 is DFQATT, CDR2 SNEGSKA, per germline (reference sequence). The CDR3 covers 16 residues. Trimming took 3 bases from V and 0 from J, leaving 15 bases between them. As DNA, the CDR3 is TGCAGTGCTAGTAGCGACAGCCGTACCTCTGGAAACACCATATATTTT. It specifies CSASSDSRTSGNTIYF.